Shown below are 31 T cell receptor beta chains from a single sample sequenced in a study of cytomegalovirus exposure and HLA in healthy donors. The PCR was carried out with 60 Vbeta primers and 13 Jbeta primers. The assay was immunoSEQ multiplex PCR, and TCRdb's table has in-frame clones only and misses some. The sample contains 90,000 to 150,000 clones, 77% of which appear only once. The sequenced material came from PBMCs. The receptor set was obtained from a man aged 35-49 years in good health and CMV-seropositive.

V usage is TRBV4-1 and J usage is TRBJ1-2; 7 bases fit TRBD1. CDR1 and CDR2 (germline): MGHRA, YSYEKL. V shed 1 base and J 7 bases; nucleotides not matched to a gene: 6. The length of the CDR3 is 14 residues. CDR3 loop: CASSQVGGQTGYTF. The CDR3 coding sequence is TGCGCCAGCAGCCAAGTTGGGGGACAGACTGGCTACACCTTC.

The V gene is TRBV6-6, the J gene TRBJ2-7, with 8 bases identical to TRBD2. CDR1 MNHNY and CDR2 SVGAGI come from the germline V gene (reference sequence). V was pared by 4 bases and J by 3 bases, with 11 bases of the junction left unmatched. The CDR3 is 16 amino acids. DNA for the CDR3: TGTGCCAGCAGTTCAGGGGCGGGGGGACGATTCTACGAGCAGTACTTC. The encoded protein is CASSSGAGGRFYEQYF.

The chain carries TRBV13 and TRBJ1-1; the D gene is possibly TRBD1 (6 bases). In germline, CDR1 is PRHDT, CDR2 FYEKMQ (reference sequence). The CDR3 contains 13 residues. Trimming stripped 8 bases from V and 4 bases from J, with 14 bases between. CDR3 amino acids: CASSVGGPTEAFF. CDR3 nucleotide sequence: TGTGCCAGCTCTGTGGGGGGGCCCACTGAAGCTTTCTTT.

This clone was observed once. The rearrangement uses TRBV30 and TRBJ2-6, with a weak D call TRBD2 (5 bases). CDR3 length: 16 amino acids. V dropped 4 bases and J dropped 4 bases, with 17 bases sitting between them. CDR1 is GTSNPN, CDR2 SVGIG, per germline (reference sequence). The DNA for the CDR3 is TGTGCCTGGACCGCCCGGATATCGGGAGGGGCCAACGTCCTGACTTTC. Its protein product is CAWTARISGGANVLTF.

The J gene is TRBJ1-1, the V gene TRBV6-6; 10 bases align to TRBD1. Germline CDR1 reads MNHNY; CDR2 reads SVGAGI (reference sequence). The trim removed 7 bases at V and 4 bases at J, leaving 9 bases unmatched. CDR3 length equals 15 residues. CDR3 DNA sequence: TGTGCCAGCACGACAGGGGGCTGGATACCCACTGAAGCTTTCTTT. It specifies CASTTGGWIPTEAFF.

The V call is TRBV27, the J call TRBJ2-3; D call uncertain. The CDR3 is 15 residues long. The V end lost 0 bases, the J end lost 8 bases, and 15 bases lay between the germline ends. CDR1 is MNHEY and CDR2 is SMNVEV in the germline V gene (reference sequence). The CDR3: CASSLSTQAPGTQYF. Written as DNA, the CDR3 is TGTGCCAGCAGTTTATCTACCCAGGCTCCTGGTACGCAGTATTTT.

The chain is built from TRBV5-6 and TRBJ1-2; D might be TRBD1 (6 bases). Germline CDR1 and CDR2: SGHDT and YYEEEE. Deletions cut 1 base from V and 7 bases from J, with 14 bases between. The CDR3 loop spans 14 amino acids. CDR3 in amino acids: CASSLWGRWAGYTF. In DNA, the CDR3 is TGTGCCAGCAGCTTGTGGGGGCGCTGGGCTGGCTACACCTTC.

For the CDR3, the DNA is TGTGCCAGCAGTAGTCAGGTACGGACCTACGAGCAGTACTTC. This sequence encodes CASSSQVRTYEQYF. This chain joins TRBV6-4 and TRBJ2-7; D unresolved. Looked up from germline, CDR1 is MRHNA and CDR2 is SNTAGT. Trimming stripped 5 bases from V and 2 bases from J, with 13 bases between. There are 14 residues in the CDR3.

This clone has a single count. The chain uses TRBV4-1 and TRBJ2-7, with TRBD1 identical over 12 bases. The CDR3 covers 15 residues. Germline lookup yields CDR1 MGHRA and CDR2 YSYEKL. With V trimmed by 2 bases and J by 5 bases, 4 bases remained unmatched. CDR3 residues: CASSQNRDRGHEQYF. The CDR3 nucleotides are TGCGCCAGCAGCCAAAACAGGGACAGGGGGCACGAGCAGTACTTC.

The genes are TRBV9 and TRBJ1-5; a possible D gene is TRBD1 (5 bases). The CDR3 is made up of 15 amino acids. Per the germline V gene, CDR1 is SGDLS and CDR2 is YYNGEE. Trimming left V 0 bases short and J 0 bases short, with 7 bases between. The DNA of the CDR3 is TGTGCCAGCAGCGTAGGGGGGGTTAGCAATCAGCCCCAGCATTTT. This codes for CASSVGGVSNQPQHF. Looking up the rest from reference TRBV9 and TRBJ1-5 gives the full variable domain: DSGVTQTPKHLITATGQRVTLRCSPRSGDLSVYWYQQSLDQGLQFLIQYYNGEERAKGNILERFSAQQFPDLHSELNLSSLELGDSALYFCASSVGGVSNQPQHFGDGTRLSIL.

The chain links TRBV6-5 to TRBJ2-3; 9 bases are a match to TRBD1. V was clipped by 2 bases and J by 2 bases; unmatched bases: 5. Germline values: CDR1 MNHEY, CDR2 SVGAGI. This CDR3 is 16 amino acids long. The CDR3 region has the DNA TGTGCCAGCAGTTACGGGACAGGGTCGTTCACAGATACGCAGTATTTT. This encodes CASSYGTGSFTDTQYF.

This chain uses TRBV28 with TRBJ1-2; 10 bases map to TRBD1. Trimming cost V 5 bases and J 7 bases; bases outside gene matches: 10. This CDR3 spans 15 amino acids. The V gene's germline CDR1 is MDHEN and CDR2 SYDVKM. CDR3 in amino acids: CASSLSDRGIRGYTF. CDR3 nucleotide sequence: TGTGCCAGCAGTCTCTCGGACAGGGGGATTCGTGGCTACACCTTC.

CDR3 residues: CASSWGQGYGYTF. DNA for the CDR3: TGTGCCAGCAGTTGGGGACAGGGCTATGGCTACACCTTC. The V call is TRBV28, the J call TRBJ1-2; TRBD1 matches at 9 bases. This CDR3 spans 13 amino acids. Germline CDR1 and CDR2: MDHEN and SYDVKM. The trim removed 4 bases at V and 4 bases at J, leaving 1 base unmatched.

The chain links TRBV4-3 to TRBJ2-7; 10 bases are a match to TRBD1. Per germline, CDR1 LGHNA and CDR2 YSLEER. J was trimmed by 1 base and V by 4 bases; bases with no gene match: 10. This CDR3 comprises 17 residues. As DNA, the CDR3 is TGCGCCAGCAGCCTAGGTCCGGGACAGGGGTCTTCCTACGAGCAGTACTTC. Translation gives CASSLGPGQGSSYEQYF.

This clone appeared a single time. This chain connects TRBV11-2 to TRBJ2-3; maybe TRBD1 (5 bases). Germline-derived CDR1 and CDR2 are SGHAT and FQNNGV. The V end lost 6 bases, the J end lost 6 bases, and 7 bases lay between the germline ends. The CDR3 is made up of 11 amino acids. This CDR3 reads CASRGRDTQYF. The CDR3 DNA reads as TGTGCCAGCAGGGGGCGGGATACGCAGTATTTT.

The chain is built from TRBV7-3 and TRBJ2-5, with D perhaps matching TRBD1 (5 bases). Between the trimmed V and J ends, which lost 1 base and 6 bases, there was a span of 15 bases. The CDR3 sequence is 15 residues long. Germline CDR1 reads SGHTA; CDR2 reads FQGTGA. The CDR3 reads CASSLSPGHPKTQYF. As DNA, the CDR3 is TGTGCCAGCAGCTTAAGCCCAGGACACCCGAAGACCCAGTACTTC.

V gene TRBV4-1 combines with J gene TRBJ2-7; a weak D match, TRBD1 (5 bases). Germline CDR1 is MGHRA and CDR2 is YSYEKL. The CDR3 extends over 14 amino acids. The V and J ends lost 2 bases and 6 bases respectively, with 14 bases between them. CDR3 nucleotide sequence: TGCGCCAGCAGCCAAAATCTGGGGCCGGCCGAGCAGTACTTC. It is translated as CASSQNLGPAEQYF.

This clone was seen just once. V gene TRBV27 combines with J gene TRBJ1-6, with 7 bases identical to TRBD1. This CDR3 region has 13 residues. Germline-derived CDR1 and CDR2 are MNHEY and SMNVEV (reference sequence). V lost 5 bases and J lost 14; bases outside the gene matches: 9. The CDR3 reads CASSPDRAGTLHF. In nucleotides, the CDR3 is TGTGCCAGCAGTCCCGACAGGGCTGGGACCCTCCACTTT.

This chain joins TRBV30 and TRBJ2-5; 9 positions match TRBD2. The CDR3 totals 13 residues. J was trimmed by 4 bases and V by 2 bases; bases with no gene match: 2. In germline, CDR1 is GTSNPN, CDR2 SVGIG (reference sequence). The CDR3: CAWSSSGVETQYF. The CDR3 DNA reads as TGTGCCTGGAGTTCTAGCGGGGTAGAGACCCAGTACTTC.

This chain joins TRBV6-5 and TRBJ2-2, with TRBD2 identical over 12 bases. Germline V lookup: CDR1 MNHEY, CDR2 SVGAGI. Trimming took 6 bases from V and 6 from J; bases not matched to a gene: 2. The CDR3 is 14 residues long. CDR3 loop: CASRASGGAGELFF. The CDR3 nucleotides are TGTGCCAGCAGAGCTAGCGGGGGGGCCGGGGAGCTGTTTTTT.

V and J are TRBV11-2 and TRBJ1-5; TRBD1 is a possible D gene (5 bases). CDR1 and CDR2 (germline): SGHAT, FQNNGV. This CDR3 spans 17 amino acids. Deletions cut 8 bases from V and 4 bases from J, with 24 bases between. This CDR3 reads CASHRSVRNFGNQPQHF. The CDR3 coding sequence is TGTGCCAGCCACAGGTCTGTCCGAAATTTCGGGAATCAGCCCCAGCATTTT.

The V gene is TRBV12-5, the J gene TRBJ1-2, with D hard to call. Trimming stripped 0 bases from V and 4 bases from J, with 15 bases between. The germline CDR1 and CDR2 sequences are LGHNT and FRNRAP. This CDR3 is 16 amino acids long. CDR3 in amino acids: CASGLVLSAGSYGYTF. Here the CDR3 DNA reads TGTGCTAGTGGTTTGGTACTGTCAGCGGGAAGCTATGGCTACACCTTC.

The V call is TRBV9, the J call TRBJ1-1, with a weak D call TRBD1 (5 bases). The CDR3 is 13 amino acids. The V end lost 7 bases, the J end lost 4 bases, and 14 bases lay between the germline ends. The germline gives CDR1 SGDLS, CDR2 YYNGEE. CDR3 in DNA: TGTGCCAGCGGCTATCAGGGAGGCACTGAAGCTTTCTTT. Protein: CASGYQGGTEAFF.

The chain recombines TRBV7-6 with TRBJ2-5, with TRBD2 matching 8 bases. The CDR3 consists of 15 residues. Unmatched junction bases numbered 5, after V lost 3 bases and J lost 2 bases. CDR1 is SGHVS and CDR2 is FNYEAQ in the germline V gene. The CDR3 loop reads CASSLRGGQQETQYF. CDR3 nucleotide sequence: TGTGCCAGCAGCTTGCGCGGGGGGCAGCAAGAGACCCAGTACTTC.

CDR3 loop: CASSERTGGREKLFF. CDR3 bases: TGTGCCAGCAGTGAGCGGACAGGGGGGCGAGAAAAACTGTTTTTT. V and J are TRBV25-1 and TRBJ1-4; 10 nucleotides line up with TRBD1. V lost 3 bases and J lost 8; bases outside the gene matches: 6. Germline V gene lookup returns CDR1 MGHDK and CDR2 SYGVNS. CDR3 length: 15 amino acids.

The chain links TRBV2 to TRBJ2-2; 9 bases match TRBD2. This CDR3 is built from 15 residues. Germline V gene data show CDR1 as SNHLY and CDR2 as FYNNEI. V lost 7 bases, J lost 2 bases, and 5 bases stayed unmatched. CDR3 in DNA: TGTGCCAGCAAACCGGGACTAGCTAACACCGGGGAGCTGTTTTTT. Protein sequence: CASKPGLANTGELFF.

V is TRBV7-3 and J is TRBJ2-1, with 7 bases aligning to TRBD1. Trimming cost V 5 bases and J 9 bases; bases outside gene matches: 10. CDR1 and CDR2 from the germline V gene are SGHTA and FQGTGA. The CDR3 covers 14 residues. CDR3 nucleotides: TGTGCCAGCAGCCGATCGACAGGGTTGCTTGAGCAGTTCTTC. As protein: CASSRSTGLLEQFF.

The chain carries TRBV28 and TRBJ1-4; possibly TRBD1 for D (5 bases). The CDR3 length is 15 residues. Trimming stripped 5 bases from V and 7 bases from J, with 17 bases between. Germline V gives CDR1 MDHEN, CDR2 SYDVKM. Here the CDR3 DNA reads TGTGCCAGCAGTCCTACAGGTGAGAACATTGAAAAACTGTTTTTT. It is translated as CASSPTGENIEKLFF. Together with reference TRBV28 and TRBJ1-4, the CDR3 gives the full variable domain: DVKVTQSSRYLVKRTGEKVFLECVQDMDHENMFWYRQDPGLGLRLIYFSYDVKMKEKGDIPEGYSVSREKKERFSLILESASTNQTSMYLCASSPTGENIEKLFFGSGTQLSVL.

CDR3 bases: TGTGCCAGCAGCCATGGACACACTAGCACAGATACGCAGTATTTT. This encodes CASSHGHTSTDTQYF. The V gene is TRBV11-3, the J gene TRBJ2-3, with D possibly matching TRBD1 (5 bases). Per the germline V gene, CDR1 is SGHNT and CDR2 is YENEEA. The CDR3 is 15 residues long. The V end was cut by 5 bases, the J end by 0 bases, with 12 bases between.

The gene calls are TRBV15 and TRBJ2-1; weak D call: TRBD1 (6 bases). Trimming removed 3 bases from V and 6 bases from J, with 15 bases in between. Germline loops: CDR1 LNHNV, CDR2 YYDKDF (reference sequence). The CDR3 contains 15 residues. CDR3 loop: CATSSNTGTINEQFF. In nucleotides, the CDR3 is TGTGCCACCAGCAGCAATACCGGGACAATCAATGAGCAGTTCTTC.

The chain uses TRBV2 and TRBJ1-5; D remains ambiguous. V shed 5 bases and J shed 0 bases, with 14 bases lying between them. Germline V gene data show CDR1 as SNHLY and CDR2 as FYNNEI. CDR3 length: 16 amino acids. This chain's CDR3 is CASSLRVLYSNQPQHF. The DNA of the CDR3 is TGTGCCAGCAGTCTGAGGGTCCTCTATAGCAATCAGCCCCAGCATTTT.